This TCR beta chain was sequenced in a study of CXCR3-negative and CXCR3-positive naive CD8 T cells. This CDR3 comprises 14 residues. This clonotype ranks as medium-sized in terms of frequency. The TRB libraries of cDNA were built by UMI-labeled 5' RACE. TCRdb reanalyzed the 5' RACE reads and collapses them to one entry per CDR3 protein, without DNA. The sample's table shows tens of thousands of distinct CDR3 sequences. The sample comprised memory CD8+ T cells from blood. The sequence was collected from a human donor in good health. Some clones in this sample may be carry-over from other donors' samples. The chain has TRBV12-3 or TRBV12-4 and TRBJ1-4; lacking DNA, the TRBD1 call made by TCRdb goes unchecked. This CDR3 reads CASRETGAGEKLFF.